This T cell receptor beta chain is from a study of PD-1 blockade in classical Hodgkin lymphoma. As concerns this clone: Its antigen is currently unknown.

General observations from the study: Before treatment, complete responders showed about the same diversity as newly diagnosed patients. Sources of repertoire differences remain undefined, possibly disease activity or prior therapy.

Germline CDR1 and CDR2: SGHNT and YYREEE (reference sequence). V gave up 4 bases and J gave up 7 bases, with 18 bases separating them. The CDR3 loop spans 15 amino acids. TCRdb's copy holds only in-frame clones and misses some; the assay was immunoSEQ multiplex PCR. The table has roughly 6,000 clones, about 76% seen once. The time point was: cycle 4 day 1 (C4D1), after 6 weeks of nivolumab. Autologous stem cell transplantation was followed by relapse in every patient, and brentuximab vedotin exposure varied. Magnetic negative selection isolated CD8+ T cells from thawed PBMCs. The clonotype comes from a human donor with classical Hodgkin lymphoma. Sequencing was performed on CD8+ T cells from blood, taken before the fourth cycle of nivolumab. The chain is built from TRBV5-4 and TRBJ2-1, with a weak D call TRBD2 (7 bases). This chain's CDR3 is CASSPLGGAWNEQFF. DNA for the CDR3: TGTGCCAGCAGCCCGTTGGGGGGGGCATGGAATGAGCAGTTCTTC.